This T cell receptor (beta chain) was identified during a study of monozygotic twins with inflammatory bowel disease. This CDR3 contains 12 residues. The germline CDR1 and CDR2 sequences are DFQATT and SNEGSKA (reference sequence). Following a re-call of the 5' RACE reads, TCRdb has one entry per CDR3 protein and lacks DNA. In total, the table holds some 450,000 distinct CDR3 sequences. The TCR originated in a human donor with ulcerative colitis or Crohn's disease, or a healthy co-twin of an affected twin (not recorded which). The specimen sequenced was blood. The chain links TRBV20-1 to TRBJ1-1; with no DNA, the TCRdb D assignment of TRBD1 cannot be verified. The CDR3 protein is CSASQGQGEAFF.